These 12 T cell receptor beta chains were sequenced from one sample in a study of OX40 agonist ivuxolimab in advanced cancers. The protocol was immunoSEQ multiplex PCR, while the TCRdb copy is restricted to in-frame clones and leaves out a portion. The table records 150,000 to 180,000 clones, around 94% of them present only once. This specimen was CD4+ or CD8+ T cells sorted from blood, taken in a trial of the OX40 agonist ivuxolimab. All receptors come from an adult with an advanced solid tumor such as melanoma, head and neck, liver or kidney cancer.

This clone appeared a single time. The rearrangement uses TRBV29-1 and TRBJ2-6; D not certain. The CDR3 covers 14 residues. In germline, CDR1 is SQVTM, CDR2 ANQGSEA. The ends were cut back, 5 bases at V and 0 bases at J, with 8 bases in the middle. The CDR3 reads CSVQAYSGANVLTF. The CDR3 nucleotides read TGCAGCGTTCAGGCTTACTCTGGGGCCAACGTCCTGACTTTC.

The rearrangement joins TRBV7-2 to TRBJ2-5, with 7 bases that match TRBD1. Matching the DNA end better, TRBJ2-7 makes the J call doubtful. The CDR3 sequence is 15 residues long. Germline assignment: CDR1 SGHTA and CDR2 FQGNSA. For the CDR3, the DNA is TGTGCCAGCAGCTTAATGGAGACAGGGCCCTACGAGCAGTACTTC. This sequence encodes CASSLMETGPYEQYF.

This rearrangement joins TRBV4-3 to TRBJ2-7; possibly TRBD1 for D (6 bases). Germline V gene lookup returns CDR1 LGHNA and CDR2 YSLEER. The V end lost 1 base, the J end lost 3 bases, and 16 bases lay between the germline ends. This CDR3 contains 16 residues. CDR3 DNA: TGCGCCAGCAGCCAAGGAGGCACAGGGAAAGGCTACGAGCAGTACTTC. It translates to CASSQGGTGKGYEQYF.

This chain links TRBV7-3 with TRBJ2-4; D is perhaps TRBD1 (6 bases). Trimming took 2 bases from V and 8 from J, leaving 10 bases between them. Germline V CDR1 and CDR2: SGHTA, FQGTGA. The CDR3 contains 13 residues. The CDR3, as DNA: TGTGCCAGCAGCTTATCCCGACAGGACATTCAGTACTTC. Translated: CASSLSRQDIQYF.

This rearrangement joins TRBV6-1 to TRBJ1-4, with D maybe TRBD1 (5 bases). With 0 bases removed from V and 7 bases from J, the gap between germline ends came to 18 bases. The CDR3 is 17 amino acids. Looked up from germline, CDR1 is MNHNS and CDR2 is SASEGT. This CDR3 reads CASSEAGGSVIGEKLFF. The CDR3 DNA reads TGTGCCAGCAGTGAAGCCGGGGGATCGGTGATCGGTGAAAAACTGTTTTTT.

The gene calls are TRBV4-1 and TRBJ1-2; possible D gene TRBD1, 6 bases. CDR3 size: 15 residues. The germline gives CDR1 MGHRA, CDR2 YSYEKL. V lost 0 bases to trimming and J lost 8 bases, with 16 bases between them. CDR3 amino acids: CASSQDLDGGRGYTF. The DNA for the CDR3 is TGCGCCAGCAGCCAAGATTTGGACGGGGGCCGGGGCTACACCTTC.

The chain links TRBV6-5 to TRBJ1-1; D ambiguous. The V gene lost 5 bases and the J gene lost 5 bases, with 12 bases spanning the gap. Germline values: CDR1 MNHEY, CDR2 SVGAGI. CDR3 size: 13 residues. The chain's CDR3 is CASSEGYRTEAFF. Here the CDR3 DNA reads TGTGCCAGCAGTGAAGGATATAGGACTGAAGCTTTCTTT.

The gene calls are TRBV6-6 and TRBJ2-2; the D gene is possibly TRBD2 (5 bases). From germline, CDR1 is MNHNY and CDR2 SVGAGI (reference sequence). V was shortened by 6 bases and J by 7 bases, with 12 bases between the two germline ends. The CDR3 extends over 13 amino acids. In DNA, the CDR3 is TGTGCCAGCAGCCTAGAGAGGGTCGGGGAGCTGTTTTTT. It translates to CASSLERVGELFF.

V is TRBV5-1 and J is TRBJ1-2, with D possibly matching TRBD1 (6 bases). Germline CDR1 reads SGHRS; CDR2 reads YFSETQ. Trimming left V 4 bases short and J 0 bases short, with 16 bases between. This CDR3 has 16 residues. CDR3 sequence reads: CASSPGGQLANYGYTF. DNA for the CDR3: TGCGCCAGCAGCCCGGGAGGACAGTTAGCTAACTATGGCTACACCTTC. The variable domain in full, completed from reference TRBV5-1 and TRBJ1-2, reads KAGVTQTPRYLIKTRGQQVTLSCSPISGHRSVSWYQQTPGQGLQFLFEYFSETQRNKGNFPGRFSGRQFSNSRSEMNVSTLELGDSALYLCASSPGGQLANYGYTFGSGTRLTVV.

The V call is TRBV7-2, the J call TRBJ1-5, with D tentatively TRBD1 (5 bases). Deletions cut 4 bases from V and 7 bases from J, with 17 bases between. Germline CDR1 and CDR2: SGHTA and FQGNSA. The CDR3 has 15 amino acids. This chain's CDR3 is CASSYRGGSWQPQHF. For the CDR3, the DNA is TGTGCCAGCAGCTATCGCGGGGGGTCTTGGCAGCCCCAGCATTTT.

The CDR3 reads CASSLGRGPRTDTQYF. The CDR3 nucleotides are TGTGCCAGCAGTTTAGGAAGGGGCCCCCGAACAGATACGCAGTATTTT. The rearrangement links TRBV28 to TRBJ2-3, with a tentative D call TRBD1 (5 bases). V was pared by 2 bases and J by 3 bases, with 15 bases between. Germline V lookup: CDR1 MDHEN, CDR2 SYDVKM. CDR3 length: 16 residues.

The V and J genes are TRBV4-3 and TRBJ1-6; TRBD1 aligns across 7 bases. The CDR3 totals 14 residues. Germline CDR1 is LGHNA and CDR2 is YSLEER. V gave up 0 bases and J gave up 14 bases; unmatched junction bases: 7. CDR3 region: CASSQDAGQTTLHF. The CDR3 bases are TGCGCCAGCAGCCAAGATGCGGGACAGACCACCCTCCACTTT.